These 13 T cell receptor beta chains came from one sample sequenced in a study of cytomegalovirus exposure and HLA in healthy donors. Researchers ran the PCR with 60 Vbeta and 13 Jbeta primers. The method was immunoSEQ multiplex PCR; TCRdb's version includes in-frame clones alone and lacks a portion of them. The sample holds around 150,000 clones, around nine tenths seen once. Source material: PBMCs. All receptors derive from a woman aged 18-30 years in good health and CMV-seronegative.

The chain has TRBV5-4 and TRBJ2-7, with TRBD1 matching 8 bases. Germline V gene lookup returns CDR1 SGHNT and CDR2 YYREEE (reference sequence). Trimming took 10 bases from V and 0 from J; bases not matched to a gene: 6. CDR3 size: 13 residues. In nucleotides, the CDR3 is TGTGCCGGGGGGACAGGCAGCTCCTACGAGCAGTACTTC. Its protein product is CAGGTGSSYEQYF.

The chain is built from TRBV6-7 and TRBJ2-1, with TRBD2 matching 11 bases. TRBV6-7 is an ORF, with its function uncertain. The CDR3 is 15 amino acids. J lost 3 bases, V lost 7 bases, and 5 bases had no gene match. The CDR3 loop reads CASTPTSGDYNEQFF. CDR3 bases: TGTGCCAGCACTCCGACTAGCGGGGACTACAATGAGCAGTTCTTC.

The chain carries TRBV11-1 and TRBJ1-1; D uncertain. Deletions cut 3 bases from V and 5 bases from J, with 10 bases between. This CDR3 is 13 amino acids long. Germline V gene data show CDR1 as SGHAT and CDR2 as FQDESV (reference sequence). CDR3 bases: TGTGCCAGCAGCTTTGAAAGTAGAACTGAAGCTTTCTTT. Its protein is CASSFESRTEAFF. The full variable domain, in which reference TRBV11-1 and TRBJ1-1 provide the parts outside the CDR3, is EAEVAQSPRYKITEKSQAVAFWCDPISGHATLYWYRQILGQGPELLVQFQDESVVDDSQLPKDRFSAERLKGVDSTLKIQPAELGDSAMYLCASSFESRTEAFFGQGTRLTVV.

This sequence joins TRBV7-2 and TRBJ1-1; D may be TRBD1 (6 bases). V was pared by 5 bases and J by 2 bases, with 12 bases between. Per germline, CDR1 SGHTA and CDR2 FQGNSA. The CDR3 has 14 amino acids. CDR3: CASSPTGLNTEAFF. CDR3 nucleotide sequence: TGTGCCAGCAGCCCCACAGGGTTAAACACTGAAGCTTTCTTT.

The chain has TRBV28 and TRBJ2-2; D perhaps matches TRBD2 (5 bases). Trimming pared 5 bases from V and 6 bases from J, leaving 22 bases between. Germline V gene data show CDR1 as MDHEN and CDR2 as SYDVKM. This CDR3 is 17 amino acids long. As DNA, the CDR3 is TGTGCCAGCAGTACGGACCGGGGTCTTGACTACTCCGGGGAGCTGTTTTTT. Its translation: CASSTDRGLDYSGELFF.

This chain uses TRBV7-2 with TRBJ2-3; D is possibly TRBD2 (5 bases). The CDR3 is made up of 13 amino acids. Germline V CDR1 and CDR2: SGHTA, FQGNSA. V lost 4 bases and J lost 7, with 12 bases in between. CDR3 residues: CASSSVARNTQYF. The CDR3 nucleotides are TGTGCCAGCAGCTCAGTAGCGCGTAATACGCAGTATTTT.

The V call is TRBV5-4, the J call TRBJ2-7; D not certain. Germline V lookup: CDR1 SGHNT, CDR2 YYREEE (reference sequence). The CDR3 sequence is 14 residues long. V lost 4 bases and J 1 base, leaving 12 bases between the germline ends. As DNA, the CDR3 is TGTGCCAGCAGCCTCACCAGAGGTTCCTACGAGCAGTACTTC. Its translation is CASSLTRGSYEQYF.

The chain is built from TRBV7-9 and TRBJ2-1; 14 bases are shared with TRBD2. Germline CDR1 reads SEHNR; CDR2 reads FQNEAQ (reference sequence). The CDR3 extends over 15 amino acids. The V gene end was trimmed by 4 bases and the J gene end by 12 bases; junction bases not matched to a gene: 8. CDR3 residues: CASSSGTSGSEVQFF. Written as DNA, the CDR3 is TGTGCCAGCAGCTCGGGGACTAGCGGGAGCGAGGTGCAGTTCTTC.

The table lists this clone with a count of one. The chain carries TRBV30 and TRBJ2-3, with 9 positions matching TRBD1. Germline V CDR1 and CDR2: GTSNPN, SVGIG (reference sequence). The J segment lost 3 bases and the V segment lost 4 bases, leaving 2 bases of the junction unmatched. The CDR3 totals 13 residues. The CDR3 region is CAWMTGGTDTQYF. CDR3 bases: TGTGCCTGGATGACAGGGGGAACAGATACGCAGTATTTT.

The gene calls are TRBV18 and TRBJ2-5; no firm D call. Germline CDR1 and CDR2: KGHSH and LQKENI. V was cut by 2 bases and J by 9 bases, with 13 bases left in between. CDR3 length equals 13 residues. CDR3 sequence reads: CASSPSSTQSQYF. In DNA form, the CDR3 reads TGTGCCAGCTCACCATCAAGCACGCAATCCCAGTACTTC.

This chain joins TRBV5-1 and TRBJ2-3; the match to TRBD1 covers 9 bases. Looked up from germline, CDR1 is SGHRS and CDR2 is YFSETQ. V was clipped by 3 bases and J by 5 bases; unmatched bases: 1. The CDR3 loop spans 13 amino acids. CDR3 bases: TGCGCCAGCAGCTCGACAGGGGGAGATACGCAGTATTTT. The encoded protein is CASSSTGGDTQYF.

This rearrangement joins TRBV5-1 to TRBJ1-3; D not resolved. CDR3 length: 13 amino acids. Germline assignment: CDR1 SGHRS and CDR2 YFSETQ. The V gene lost 5 bases and the J gene lost 6 bases, with 12 bases spanning the gap. CDR3 loop: CASSLSGENTIYF. CDR3 nucleotides: TGCGCCAGCAGTCTCTCCGGGGAAAACACCATATATTTT.

The chain carries TRBV30 and TRBJ1-1; 9 bases align to TRBD1. CDR3 length: 16 residues. Per germline, CDR1 GTSNPN and CDR2 SVGIG (reference sequence). After removal of 7 bases from V and 0 bases from J, the junction contained 12 bases not matched to a gene. CDR3 DNA: TGTGCCTCAACGAGGAGCGGGACAGGGATGAACACTGAAGCTTTCTTT. As protein: CASTRSGTGMNTEAFF.